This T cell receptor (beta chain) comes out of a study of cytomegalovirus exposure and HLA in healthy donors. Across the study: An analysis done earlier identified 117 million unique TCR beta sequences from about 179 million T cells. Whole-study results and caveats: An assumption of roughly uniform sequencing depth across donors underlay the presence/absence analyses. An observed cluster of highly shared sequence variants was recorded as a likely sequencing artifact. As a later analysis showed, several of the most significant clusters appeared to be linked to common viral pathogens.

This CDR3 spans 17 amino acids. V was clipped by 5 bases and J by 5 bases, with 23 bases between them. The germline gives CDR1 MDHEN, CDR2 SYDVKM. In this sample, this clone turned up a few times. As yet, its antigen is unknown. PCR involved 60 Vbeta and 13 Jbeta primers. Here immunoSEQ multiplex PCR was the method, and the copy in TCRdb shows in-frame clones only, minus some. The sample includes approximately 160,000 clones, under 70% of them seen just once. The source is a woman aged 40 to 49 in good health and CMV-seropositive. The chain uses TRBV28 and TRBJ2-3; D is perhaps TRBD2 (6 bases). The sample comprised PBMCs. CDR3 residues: CASSLITSRRKGDTQYF. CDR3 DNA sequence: TGTGCCAGCAGTCTGATAACTAGCCGGAGAAAAGGAGATACGCAGTATTTT.